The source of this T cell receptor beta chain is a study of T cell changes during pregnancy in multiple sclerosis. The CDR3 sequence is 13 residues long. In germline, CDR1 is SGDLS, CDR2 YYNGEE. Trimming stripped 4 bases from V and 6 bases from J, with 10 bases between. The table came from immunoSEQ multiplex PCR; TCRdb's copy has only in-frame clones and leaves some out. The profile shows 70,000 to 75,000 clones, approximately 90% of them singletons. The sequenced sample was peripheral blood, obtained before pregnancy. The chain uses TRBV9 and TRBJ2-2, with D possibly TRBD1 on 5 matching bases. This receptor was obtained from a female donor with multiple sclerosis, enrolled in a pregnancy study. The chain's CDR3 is CASSPRVPGELFF. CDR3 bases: TGTGCCAGCAGCCCCAGGGTACCCGGGGAGCTGTTTTTT.